Listed below are T cell receptor beta chains from one sample, sequenced in a study of T cells in Graves' hyperthyroidism and ophthalmopathy. TCRdb fed the multiplex PCR reads into MiXCR, producing one record per CDR3 protein. In the table there are about 700,000 distinct CDR3 sequences, 40% to 55% of which are singletons. What was sequenced was peripheral blood or thyroid tissue (not recorded which). The source of these receptors is an adult man with Graves' disease, either hyperthyroidism or ophthalmopathy (not recorded which). Each CDR3 is given with its conserved first and last residue. Each record gives: J gene, clone size, V gene, D gene, CDR3 protein, CDR3 DNA. D genes are given only for firm matches. The listing skips clone size in some rows; elsewhere it reads once, few, many or a size class.

J gene: TRBJ1-5
clone size: .
V gene: TRBV2
D gene: TRBD1
CDR3 protein: CASMKDAVGGDHQPQHF
CDR3 DNA: TGTGCCAGCATGAAAGATGCGGTAGGGGGCGACCATCAGCCCCAGCATTTT

J gene: TRBJ1-6
clone size: .
V gene: TRBV10-3
D gene: .
CDR3 protein: CAISRSDRSNSPLHF
CDR3 DNA: TGTGCCATCAGCCGCTCGGACAGATCTAATTCACCCCTCCACTTT

J gene: TRBJ1-2
clone size: .
V gene: TRBV25-1
D gene: TRBD1
CDR3 protein: CASLGTGNGYTF
CDR3 DNA: TGTGCCAGCCTCGGGACAGGGAATGGCTACACCTTC

J gene: TRBJ2-5
clone size: many
V gene: TRBV2
D gene: .
CDR3 protein: CASTPTLQETQYF
CDR3 DNA: TGTGCCAGCACCCCGACACTCCAAGAGACCCAGTACTTC

J gene: TRBJ2-7
clone size: .
V gene: TRBV2
D gene: .
CDR3 protein: CASTRAIGGYEQYF
CDR3 DNA: TGTGCCAGCACCAGGGCCATCGGGGGCTACGAGCAGTACTTC

J gene: TRBJ2-7
clone size: .
V gene: TRBV9
D gene: .
CDR3 protein: CASSVDSRGEQYF
CDR3 DNA: TGTGCCAGCAGCGTAGACAGTAGGGGCGAGCAGTACTTC

J gene: TRBJ2-6
clone size: many
V gene: TRBV25-1
D gene: TRBD1
CDR3 protein: CASSEYPGSGGTGANVLTF
CDR3 DNA: TGTGCCAGCAGTGAATACCCGGGCTCAGGGGGCACTGGGGCCAACGTCCTGACTTTC

J gene: TRBJ2-3
clone size: .
V gene: TRBV27
D gene: .
CDR3 protein: CASRADTQYF
CDR3 DNA: TGTGCCAGCAGGGCAGATACGCAGTATTTT

J gene: TRBJ1-2
clone size: few
V gene: TRBV5-1
D gene: TRBD1
CDR3 protein: CASSLGGQGSSGYTF
CDR3 DNA: TGCGCCAGCAGCTTGGGCGGACAGGGGAGCAGTGGCTACACCTTC

J gene: TRBJ1-2
clone size: .
V gene: TRBV2
D gene: .
CDR3 protein: CASSYGGLGYTF
CDR3 DNA: TGTGCCAGCAGTTACGGGGGACTTGGCTACACCTTC

J gene: TRBJ1-5
clone size: few
V gene: TRBV9
D gene: .
CDR3 protein: CASSGSGQSNQPQHF
CDR3 DNA: TGTGCCAGCAGCGGATCGGGGCAAAGCAATCAGCCCCAGCATTTT

J gene: TRBJ1-3
clone size: .
V gene: TRBV10-3
D gene: TRBD1
CDR3 protein: CAISDLQGTHSGNTAYF
CDR3 DNA: TGTGCCATCAGTGATCTACAGGGGACCCACTCTGGAAACACCGCATATTTT

J gene: TRBJ2-7
clone size: .
V gene: TRBV10-2
D gene: .
CDR3 protein: CASSERAAEREQYF
CDR3 DNA: TGCGCCAGCAGTGAGCGGGCTGCAGAACGCGAGCAGTACTTC

J gene: TRBJ1-1
clone size: .
V gene: TRBV20-1
D gene: TRBD1
CDR3 protein: CSALPDRTNTEAFF
CDR3 DNA: TGCAGTGCCCTACCGGACAGGACGAACACTGAAGCTTTCTTT

J gene: TRBJ1-2
clone size: .
V gene: TRBV2
D gene: .
CDR3 protein: CASKRTNYGYTF
CDR3 DNA: TGTGCCAGCAAGCGGACAAACTATGGCTACACCTTC

J gene: TRBJ1-2
clone size: many
V gene: TRBV20-1
D gene: .
CDR3 protein: CSARGQGDGYTF
CDR3 DNA: TGCAGTGCTAGAGGGCAGGGAGATGGCTACACCTTC

J gene: TRBJ1-1
clone size: .
V gene: TRBV29-1
D gene: .
CDR3 protein: CSVEHSEGTEAFF
CDR3 DNA: TGCAGCGTTGAACATTCAGAGGGGACTGAAGCTTTCTTT

J gene: TRBJ1-5
clone size: .
V gene: TRBV7-9
D gene: TRBD1
CDR3 protein: CASSVGTGRDQPQHF
CDR3 DNA: TGTGCCAGCAGCGTGGGGACAGGGAGGGATCAGCCCCAGCATTTT

J gene: TRBJ1-1
clone size: many
V gene: TRBV29-1
D gene: TRBD1
CDR3 protein: CSGTDRVNTEAFF
CDR3 DNA: TGCAGCGGGACGGACAGGGTGAACACTGAAGCTTTCTTT

J gene: TRBJ1-2
clone size: few
V gene: TRBV20-1
D gene: .
CDR3 protein: CSASGVEGYTF
CDR3 DNA: TGCAGTGCTAGCGGAGTTGAAGGCTACACCTTC

J gene: TRBJ1-5
clone size: many
V gene: TRBV20-1
D gene: .
CDR3 protein: CSARRDPNQPQHF
CDR3 DNA: TGCAGTGCTAGGCGGGACCCCAATCAGCCCCAGCATTTT

J gene: TRBJ1-2
clone size: once
V gene: TRBV10-3
D gene: TRBD1
CDR3 protein: CASSYGQGKGYGYTF
CDR3 DNA: TGTGCCAGCAGTTACGGACAGGGGAAAGGCTATGGCTACACCTTC

J gene: TRBJ1-2
clone size: .
V gene: TRBV10-3
D gene: .
CDR3 protein: CAISESRGLSYGYTF
CDR3 DNA: TGTGCCATCAGTGAGTCTAGGGGGTTGAGCTATGGCTACACCTTC

J gene: TRBJ2-7
clone size: few
V gene: TRBV27
D gene: TRBD1
CDR3 protein: CASSFHQGTGINF
CDR3 DNA: TGTGCCAGCAGTTTCCATCAGGGGACAGGGATAAACTTC

J gene: TRBJ2-7
clone size: .
V gene: TRBV10-3
D gene: TRBD2
CDR3 protein: CAISGGGTSGSYEQYF
CDR3 DNA: TGTGCCATCAGTGGGGGAGGGACTAGCGGCTCCTACGAGCAGTACTTC

J gene: TRBJ2-2
clone size: .
V gene: TRBV5-1
D gene: .
CDR3 protein: CASSVDKNTGGLFF
CDR3 DNA: TGCGCCAGCAGCGTGGACAAGAACACCGGGGGGCTGTTTTTT

J gene: TRBJ2-2
clone size: .
V gene: TRBV2
D gene: TRBD2
CDR3 protein: CASSDLRGTGELFF
CDR3 DNA: TGTGCCAGCAGTGATTTGCGGGGGACCGGGGAGCTGTTTTTT

J gene: TRBJ2-7
clone size: .
V gene: TRBV7-9
D gene: .
CDR3 protein: CASSFLPGPSYGEQYF
CDR3 DNA: TGTGCCAGCAGCTTCTTGCCGGGACCTTCCTACGGGGAGCAGTACTTC

J gene: TRBJ1-2
clone size: many
V gene: TRBV29-1
D gene: TRBD1
CDR3 protein: CSAYGLQGPTNYGYTF
CDR3 DNA: TGCAGCGCCTACGGACTACAGGGGCCAACTAACTATGGCTACACCTTC

J gene: TRBJ1-1
clone size: many
V gene: TRBV29-1
D gene: TRBD1
CDR3 protein: CSVEVIRTGETEAFF
CDR3 DNA: TGCAGCGTTGAAGTCATTAGGACAGGGGAAACTGAAGCTTTCTTT

J gene: TRBJ1-4
clone size: .
V gene: TRBV25-1
D gene: .
CDR3 protein: CASSRTTPRGIQDEKLFF
CDR3 DNA: TGTGCCAGCTCACGTACGACTCCCCGGGGTATCCAAGATGAAAAACTGTTTTTT

J gene: TRBJ1-2
clone size: .
V gene: TRBV10-3
D gene: TRBD1
CDR3 protein: CAISAGDRDGYGYTF
CDR3 DNA: TGTGCCATCAGTGCCGGGGACAGGGATGGCTATGGCTACACCTTC

J gene: TRBJ1-4
clone size: few
V gene: TRBV7-9
D gene: .
CDR3 protein: CASRGQPNEKLFF
CDR3 DNA: TGTGCCAGTCGAGGACAACCTAATGAAAAACTGTTTTTT

J gene: TRBJ1-5
clone size: few
V gene: TRBV29-1
D gene: .
CDR3 protein: CSTPTGRNTGNQPQHF
CDR3 DNA: TGCAGCACTCCAACGGGACGGAACACGGGCAATCAGCCCCAGCATTTT

J gene: TRBJ1-3
clone size: few
V gene: TRBV7-9
D gene: .
CDR3 protein: CASSLNAAFHSGNTIYF
CDR3 DNA: TGTGCCAGCAGCTTAAATGCAGCCTTCCACTCTGGAAACACCATATATTTT

J gene: TRBJ1-4
clone size: many
V gene: TRBV7-9
D gene: TRBD1
CDR3 protein: CASSLTGTGLNEKLFF
CDR3 DNA: TGTGCCAGCAGCTTAACGGGGACAGGCCTGAATGAAAAACTGTTTTTT

J gene: TRBJ1-2
clone size: many
V gene: TRBV7-3
D gene: .
CDR3 protein: CASSPDGLGYTF
CDR3 DNA: TGTGCCAGCAGCCCGGACGGATTGGGCTACACCTTC

J gene: TRBJ1-6
clone size: .
V gene: TRBV20-1
D gene: .
CDR3 protein: CSAREGGVGNSPLHF
CDR3 DNA: TGCAGTGCTAGAGAGGGGGGGGTTGGTAATTCACCCCTCCACTTT

J gene: TRBJ1-2
clone size: .
V gene: TRBV2
D gene: .
CDR3 protein: CASSRHGGGDGYTF
CDR3 DNA: TGTGCCAGCAGCCGCCATGGAGGGGGAGATGGCTACACCTTC